The T cell receptor (beta chain) under discussion was sequenced for a study of cytotoxic CD8 clonotypes in ibrutinib-treated CLL. About the study: The sample average was about 270,000 productive templates and 85,000 to 100,000 productive rearrangements. General study results and limits: Age-matched healthy donor levels were exceeded by baseline clonality, which tracked circulating CD8+ T-cell counts.

Roughly 1.9 micrograms of genomic DNA from cryopreserved PBMCs went into TCR beta libraries. This clone occurred a few times. Its cognate antigen is unknown. The protocol was immunoSEQ multiplex PCR, while the TCRdb copy is restricted to in-frame clones and leaves out a portion. The table shows approximately 140,000 clones, with roughly 80% occurring only once. CDR3 length: 13 amino acids. The ends were cut back, 6 bases at V and 0 bases at J, with 6 bases in the middle. Per the germline V gene, CDR1 is ENHRY and CDR2 is SYGVKD. V usage is TRBV10-3 and J usage is TRBJ1-3; no definite D call. This clonotype was obtained from a human donor with chronic lymphocytic leukemia. The sample consisted of PBMCs, taken after 12 months of ibrutinib treatment. CDR3 loop: CAISRTSGNTIYF. For the CDR3, the DNA is TGTGCCATCAGCAGGACCTCTGGAAACACCATATATTTT.